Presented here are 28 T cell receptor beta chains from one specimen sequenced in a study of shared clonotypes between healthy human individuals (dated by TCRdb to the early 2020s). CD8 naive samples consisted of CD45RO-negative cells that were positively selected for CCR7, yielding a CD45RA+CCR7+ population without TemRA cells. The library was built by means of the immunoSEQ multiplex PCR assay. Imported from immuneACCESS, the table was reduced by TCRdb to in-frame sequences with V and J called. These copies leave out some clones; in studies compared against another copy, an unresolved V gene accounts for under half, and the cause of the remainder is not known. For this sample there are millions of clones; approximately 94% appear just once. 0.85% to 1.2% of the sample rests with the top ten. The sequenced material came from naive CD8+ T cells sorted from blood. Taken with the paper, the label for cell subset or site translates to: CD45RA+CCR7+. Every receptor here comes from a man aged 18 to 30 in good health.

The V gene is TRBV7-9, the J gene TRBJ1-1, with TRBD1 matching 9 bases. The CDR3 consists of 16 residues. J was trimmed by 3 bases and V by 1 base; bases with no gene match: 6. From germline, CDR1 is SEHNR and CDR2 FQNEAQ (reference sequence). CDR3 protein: CASSLEGQGKDTEAFF. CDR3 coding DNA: TGTGCCAGCAGCTTAGAGGGACAGGGTAAGGACACTGAAGCTTTCTTT.

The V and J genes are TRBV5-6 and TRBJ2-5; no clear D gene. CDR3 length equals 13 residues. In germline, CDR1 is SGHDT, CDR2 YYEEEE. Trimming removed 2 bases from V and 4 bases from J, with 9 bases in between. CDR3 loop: CASSFSSVETQYF. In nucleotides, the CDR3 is TGTGCCAGCAGCTTTAGTTCCGTAGAGACCCAGTACTTC.

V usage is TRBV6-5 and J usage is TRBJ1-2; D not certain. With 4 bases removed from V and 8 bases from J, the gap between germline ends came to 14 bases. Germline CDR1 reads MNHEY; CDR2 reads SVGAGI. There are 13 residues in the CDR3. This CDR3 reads CASSSFPMRGYTF. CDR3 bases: TGTGCCAGCAGTTCTTTCCCGATGAGAGGCTACACCTTC.

The CDR3 loop reads CASSEFAGSYEQYF. The CDR3 DNA reads TGTGCCAGCAGTGAATTTGCAGGGTCCTACGAGCAGTACTTC. The genes are TRBV2 and TRBJ2-7, with D perhaps matching TRBD1 (5 bases). The CDR3 runs to 14 residues. Germline CDR1 and CDR2: SNHLY and FYNNEI. V was clipped by 2 bases and J by 1 base, with 9 bases between them.

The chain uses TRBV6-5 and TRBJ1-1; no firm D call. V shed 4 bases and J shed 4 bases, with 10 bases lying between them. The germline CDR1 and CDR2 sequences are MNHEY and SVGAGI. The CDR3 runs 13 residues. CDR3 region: CASSLGYGTEAFF. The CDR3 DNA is TGTGCCAGCAGTTTAGGGTACGGCACTGAAGCTTTCTTT.

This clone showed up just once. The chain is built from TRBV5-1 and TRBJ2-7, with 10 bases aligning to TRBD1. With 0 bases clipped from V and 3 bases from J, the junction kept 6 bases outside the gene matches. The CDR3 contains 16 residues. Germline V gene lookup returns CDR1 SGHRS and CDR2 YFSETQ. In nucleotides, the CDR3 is TGCGCCAGCAGCTTGGCAGGTGGGGACAGGGGCTACGAGCAGTACTTC. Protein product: CASSLAGGDRGYEQYF.

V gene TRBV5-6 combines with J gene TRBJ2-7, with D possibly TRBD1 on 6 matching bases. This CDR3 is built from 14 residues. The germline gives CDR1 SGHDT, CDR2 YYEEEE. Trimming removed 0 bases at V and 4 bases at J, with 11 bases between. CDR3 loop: CASSLVGALYEQYF. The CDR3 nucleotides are TGTGCCAGCAGCTTGGTGGGGGCTCTGTACGAGCAGTACTTC. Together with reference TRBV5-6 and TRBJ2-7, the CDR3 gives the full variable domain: DAGVTQSPTHLIKTRGQQVTLRCSPKSGHDTVSWYQQALGQGPQFIFQYYEEEERQRGNFPDRFSGHQFPNYSSELNVNALLLGDSALYLCASSLVGALYEQYFGPGTRLTVT.

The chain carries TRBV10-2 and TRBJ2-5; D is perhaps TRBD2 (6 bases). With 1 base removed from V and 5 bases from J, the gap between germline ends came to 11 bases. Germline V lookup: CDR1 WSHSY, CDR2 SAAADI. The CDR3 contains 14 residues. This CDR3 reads CASSELEGVETQYF. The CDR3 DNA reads TGCGCCAGCAGTGAGTTGGAGGGAGTGGAGACCCAGTACTTC.

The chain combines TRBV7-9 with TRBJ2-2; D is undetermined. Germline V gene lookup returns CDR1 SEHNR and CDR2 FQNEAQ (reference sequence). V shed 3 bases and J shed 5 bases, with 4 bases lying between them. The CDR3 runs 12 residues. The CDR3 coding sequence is TGTGCCAGCAGCTTCAAAACCGGGGAGCTGTTTTTT. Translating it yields CASSFKTGELFF.

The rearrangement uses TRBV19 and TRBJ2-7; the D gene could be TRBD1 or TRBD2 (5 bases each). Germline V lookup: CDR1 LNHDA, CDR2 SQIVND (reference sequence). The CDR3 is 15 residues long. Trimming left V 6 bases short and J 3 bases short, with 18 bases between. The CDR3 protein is CASSPGWGSFYEQYF. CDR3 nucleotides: TGTGCCAGTAGCCCGGGGTGGGGGTCCTTCTACGAGCAGTACTTC. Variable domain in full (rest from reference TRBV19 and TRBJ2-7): DGGITQSPKYLFRKEGQNVTLSCEQNLNHDAMYWYRQDPGQGLRLIYYSQIVNDFQKGDIAEGYSVSREKKESFPLTVTSAQKNPTAFYLCASSPGWGSFYEQYFGPGTRLTVT.

CDR3: CASSLFLGQGGHGYTF. As DNA, the CDR3 is TGTGCCAGCAGCTTATTTTTGGGACAGGGAGGGCATGGCTACACCTTC. The J gene is TRBJ1-2, the V gene TRBV13, with 9 positions matching TRBD1. This CDR3 has 16 amino acids. The germline V gene encodes CDR1 PRHDT and CDR2 FYEKMQ (reference sequence). With 2 bases clipped from V and 6 bases from J, the junction kept 10 bases outside the gene matches.

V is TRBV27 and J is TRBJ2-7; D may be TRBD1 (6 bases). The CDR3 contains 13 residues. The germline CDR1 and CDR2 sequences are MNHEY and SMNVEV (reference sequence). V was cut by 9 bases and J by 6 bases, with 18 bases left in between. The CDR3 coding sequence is TGTGCCAGTTCCCAGGGGCTTCTTTCCGAGCAGTACTTC. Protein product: CASSQGLLSEQYF.

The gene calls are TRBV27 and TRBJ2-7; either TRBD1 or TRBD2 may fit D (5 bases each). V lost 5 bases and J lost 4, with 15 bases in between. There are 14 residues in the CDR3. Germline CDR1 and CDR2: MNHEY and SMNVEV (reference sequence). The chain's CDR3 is CASSAGAGYYEQYF. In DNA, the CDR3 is TGTGCCAGCAGTGCCGGGGCCGGATATTACGAGCAGTACTTC.

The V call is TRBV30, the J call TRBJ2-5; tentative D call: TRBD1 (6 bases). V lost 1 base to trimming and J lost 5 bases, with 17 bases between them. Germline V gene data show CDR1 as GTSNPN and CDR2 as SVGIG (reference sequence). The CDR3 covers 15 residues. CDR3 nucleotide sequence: TGTGCCTGGAGTGCCACAACAGGGATAGGTGAGACCCAGTACTTC. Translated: CAWSATTGIGETQYF.

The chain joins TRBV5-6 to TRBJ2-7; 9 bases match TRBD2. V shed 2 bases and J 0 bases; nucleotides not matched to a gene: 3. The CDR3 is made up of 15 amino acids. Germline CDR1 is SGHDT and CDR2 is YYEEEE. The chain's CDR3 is CASSFTAGGSYEQYF. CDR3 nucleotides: TGTGCCAGCAGCTTTACAGCGGGAGGCTCCTACGAGCAGTACTTC.

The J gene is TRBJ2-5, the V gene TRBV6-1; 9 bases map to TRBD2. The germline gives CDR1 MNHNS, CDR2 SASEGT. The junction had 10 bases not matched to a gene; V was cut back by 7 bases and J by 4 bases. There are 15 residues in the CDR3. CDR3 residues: CASTLVGLAGETQYF. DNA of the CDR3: TGTGCCAGCACTTTAGTGGGACTAGCAGGAGAGACCCAGTACTTC.

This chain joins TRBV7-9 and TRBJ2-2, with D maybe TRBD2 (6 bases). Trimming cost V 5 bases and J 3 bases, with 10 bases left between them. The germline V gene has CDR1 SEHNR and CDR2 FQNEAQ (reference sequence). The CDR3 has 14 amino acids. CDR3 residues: CASSNSGDTGELFF. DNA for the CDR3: TGTGCCAGCAGCAATAGCGGCGACACCGGGGAGCTGTTTTTT.

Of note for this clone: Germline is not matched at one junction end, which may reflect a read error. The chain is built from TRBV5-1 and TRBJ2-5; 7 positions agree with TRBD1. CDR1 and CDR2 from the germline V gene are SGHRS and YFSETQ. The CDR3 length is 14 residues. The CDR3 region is CASSLGTGQEAQYF. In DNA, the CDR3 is TGCGCCAGCAGCTTGGGGACAGGACAAGAGGCCCAGTACTTC.

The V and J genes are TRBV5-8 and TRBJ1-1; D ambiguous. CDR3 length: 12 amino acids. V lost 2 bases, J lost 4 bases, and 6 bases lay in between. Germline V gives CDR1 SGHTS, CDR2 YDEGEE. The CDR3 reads CASSFRVTEAFF. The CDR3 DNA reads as TGTGCCAGCAGCTTCCGGGTCACTGAAGCTTTCTTT.

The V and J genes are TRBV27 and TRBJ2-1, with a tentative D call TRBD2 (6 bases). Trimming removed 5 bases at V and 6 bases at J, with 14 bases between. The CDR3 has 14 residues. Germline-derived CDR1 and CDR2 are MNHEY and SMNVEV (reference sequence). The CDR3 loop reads CASSLGGPSNEQFF. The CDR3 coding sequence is TGTGCCAGCAGTCTGGGGGGACCGAGCAATGAGCAGTTCTTC.

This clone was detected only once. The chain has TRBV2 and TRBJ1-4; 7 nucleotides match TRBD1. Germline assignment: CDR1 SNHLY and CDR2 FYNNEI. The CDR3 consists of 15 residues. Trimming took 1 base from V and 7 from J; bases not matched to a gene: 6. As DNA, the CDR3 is TGTGCCAGCAGTGAAGGGAAAGGGGGCGGTGAAAAACTGTTTTTT. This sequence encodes CASSEGKGGGEKLFF.

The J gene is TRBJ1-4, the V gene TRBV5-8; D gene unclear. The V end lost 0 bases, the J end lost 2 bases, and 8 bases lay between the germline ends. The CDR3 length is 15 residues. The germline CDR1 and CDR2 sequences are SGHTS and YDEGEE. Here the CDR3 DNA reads TGTGCCAGCAGCTTGGGGGGTCTGACTAATGAAAAACTGTTTTTT. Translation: CASSLGGLTNEKLFF.

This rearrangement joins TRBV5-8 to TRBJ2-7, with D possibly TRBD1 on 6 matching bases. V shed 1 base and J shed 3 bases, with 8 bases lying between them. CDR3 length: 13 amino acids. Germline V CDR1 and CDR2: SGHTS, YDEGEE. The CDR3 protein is CASSLPGDYEQYF. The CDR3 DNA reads TGTGCCAGCAGCTTGCCAGGGGACTACGAGCAGTACTTC.

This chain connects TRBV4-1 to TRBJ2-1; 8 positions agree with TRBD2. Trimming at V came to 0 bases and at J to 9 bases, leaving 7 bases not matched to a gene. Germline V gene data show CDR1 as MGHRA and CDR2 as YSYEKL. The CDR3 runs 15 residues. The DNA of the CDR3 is TGCGCCAGCAGCCAAGAGAGCGGGAGATTGTCTGAGCAGTTCTTC. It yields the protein CASSQESGRLSEQFF.

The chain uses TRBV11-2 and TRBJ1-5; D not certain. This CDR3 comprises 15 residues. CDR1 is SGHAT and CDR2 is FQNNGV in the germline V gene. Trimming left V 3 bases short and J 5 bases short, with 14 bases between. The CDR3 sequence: CASSFDWRPDQPQHF. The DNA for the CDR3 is TGTGCCAGCAGCTTTGACTGGAGACCCGATCAGCCCCAGCATTTT.

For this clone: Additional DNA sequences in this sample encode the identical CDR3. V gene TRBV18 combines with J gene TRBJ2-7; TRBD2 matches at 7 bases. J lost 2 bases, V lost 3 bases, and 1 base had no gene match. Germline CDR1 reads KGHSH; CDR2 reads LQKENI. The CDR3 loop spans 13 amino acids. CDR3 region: CASSPAGAYEQYF. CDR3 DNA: TGTGCCAGCTCACCGGCGGGAGCCTACGAGCAGTACTTC.

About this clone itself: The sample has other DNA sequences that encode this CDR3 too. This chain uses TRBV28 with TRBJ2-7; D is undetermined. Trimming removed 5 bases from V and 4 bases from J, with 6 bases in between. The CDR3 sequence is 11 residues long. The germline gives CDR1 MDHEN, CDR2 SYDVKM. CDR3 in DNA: TGTGCCAGCAGTCTTCTATACGAGCAGTACTTC. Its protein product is CASSLLYEQYF.

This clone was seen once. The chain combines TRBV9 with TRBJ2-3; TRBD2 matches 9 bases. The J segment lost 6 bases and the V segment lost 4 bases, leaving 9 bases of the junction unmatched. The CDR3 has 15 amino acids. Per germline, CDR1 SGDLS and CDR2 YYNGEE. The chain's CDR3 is CASSPTSGWGDTQYF. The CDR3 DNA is TGTGCCAGCAGCCCCACTAGCGGGTGGGGTGATACGCAGTATTTT.